This TCR beta chain was sequenced for a study of control samples from healthy donors and cancer patients. Some clones are missing from TCRdb's copy, which holds only in-frame ones; the method was immunoSEQ multiplex PCR. The sample lists under 300,000 clones, around 79% occurring once. The sequenced sample consisted of PBMCs. The sequence was obtained from a woman aged 55-75 years with lung cancer.

The CDR3 DNA follows: TGCGCCAGCAGCTCTGAGGGACAGGTTCACGAGCAGTACTTC. Translated: CASSSEGQVHEQYF. The chain links TRBV5-1 to TRBJ2-7, with 8 bases aligning to TRBD1. V shed 3 bases, J shed 5 bases, and the junction held 7 bases outside the gene matches. CDR3 length: 14 residues. The germline CDR1 and CDR2 sequences are SGHRS and YFSETQ.